This T cell receptor beta chain was identified in a study of T-cell reconstitution after alpha-beta-depleted transplantation in children (dated by TCRdb to 2016 to 2017). For context, the study as a whole: Using TCR repertoire profiling, the study quantitatively followed how T-cell immune reconstitution unfolded in children after TCRalphabeta/CD19-depleted allogeneic hematopoietic cell transplantation.

Libraries were made using PCR. Sequencing was performed on an Illumina HiSeq 2500. TCR library preparation used molecular barcoding, with unique molecular identifiers applied to normalize quantification of the TCRbeta repertoire. TCRdb applied fastp at Q25 and MiXCR to the public reads, then kept only in-frame beta chains. Under each unique CDR3 protein, matching rows form one entry showing the most common genes and DNA. For this sample the table gives roughly 89,000 distinct CDR3 sequences, of which over 9% were detected only once. The ten largest clones take up around 14% of the sample. The germline V end is reduced by 5 bases and the J end by 1 base; junction bases left unmatched: 6. From the cysteine through the phenylalanine, the CDR3 covers 16 amino acids. The kept DNA is CDR3 alone, 48 bases in frame from the first base. Reading the germline V gene gives CDR1 MNHNS and CDR2 SASEGT. The sample holds many counts of this clonotype. No antigen is known for it. Nothing much larger sits one base from this clone, and base qualities are not available.

In this chain, TRBV6-1 is recombined with TRBJ2-1, with 9 junctional bases fitting TRBD2. This clonotype was obtained from a human donor who donated a stem cell graft to a child with inherited bone marrow failure. This specimen consisted of PBMCs from the stem cell graft donor, obtained from the stem cell graft. For the CDR3, the sequence is CASSLNLAGSYNEQFF. The sequenced DNA is TGTGCCAGCAGTCTAAATCTAGCGGGGTCCTACAATGAGCAGTTCTTC.